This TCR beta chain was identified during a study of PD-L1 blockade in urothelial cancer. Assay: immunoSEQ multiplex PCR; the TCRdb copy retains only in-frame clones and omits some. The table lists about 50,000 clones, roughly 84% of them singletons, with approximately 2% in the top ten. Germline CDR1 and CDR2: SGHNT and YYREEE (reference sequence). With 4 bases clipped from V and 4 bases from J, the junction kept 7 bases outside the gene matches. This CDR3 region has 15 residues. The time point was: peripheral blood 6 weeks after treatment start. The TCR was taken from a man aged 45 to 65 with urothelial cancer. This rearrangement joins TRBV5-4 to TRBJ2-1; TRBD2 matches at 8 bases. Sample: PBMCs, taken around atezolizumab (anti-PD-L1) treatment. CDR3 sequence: CASSRAERGYNEQFF. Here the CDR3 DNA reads TGTGCCAGCAGCCGCGCCGAGCGGGGGTACAATGAGCAGTTCTTC.